This entry is about one T cell receptor (beta chain). Methods used by the authors: Counts of nucleated cells, estimated from reference gene primer amplification, were obtained. Clones were read by immunoSEQ multiplex PCR, and TCRdb kept only the in-frame ones, dropping some. V and J calls and clone size are copied from that table; D and trimming were computed from the DNA. The sample consists of 85,000 to 90,000 clones, about four fifths of them appearing once. The data were taken from a study of blood T cell repertoires in COVID-19. Study-wide background: Collection of acute and convalescent COVID-19 samples took place in the United States, Italy and Spain. Sample material is recorded as cDNA or gDNA derived from T cells, B-cell-depleted T cells, or PBMCs.

The clonotype was recovered from a woman at least 80 years old with acute or convalescent COVID-19. The sequenced material came from peripheral blood.

CDR3 residues: CASSLEDRGSTDTQYF. The CDR3 nucleotides are TGTGCCAGCAGCTTAGAGGACAGGGGAAGCACAGATACGCAGTATTTT. This sequence joins TRBV11-3 and TRBJ2-3; 9 bases map to TRBD1. The V gene end was trimmed by 0 bases and the J gene end by 0 bases; junction bases not matched to a gene: 1. Per the germline V gene, CDR1 is SGHNT and CDR2 is YENEEA. This CDR3 has 16 amino acids. The full variable domain, rest sourced from reference TRBV11-3 and TRBJ2-3, is EAGVVQSPRYKIIEKKQPVAFWCNPISGHNTLYWYLQNLGQGPELLIRYENEEAVDDSQLPKDRFSAERLKGVDSTLKIQPAELGDSAVYLCASSLEDRGSTDTQYFGPGTRLTVL.